This is a list of T cell receptor beta chains from one sample in a study of cytomegalovirus exposure and HLA in healthy donors. Generated by immunoSEQ multiplex PCR, the TCRdb table keeps only in-frame clones and is missing some. The sample records more than 90,000 clones, under 80% being singletons. Sequencing input: PBMCs. The receptors derive from a woman in her 50s in good health and CMV-seropositive. CDR3s include the opening cysteine and the closing phenylalanine or tryptophan. The D gene is left open where the match is weak. Part of the rows lack a size; the others show once, few, many or a class for expanded clones.

D	V	size	J	CDR3	DNA
TRBD1	TRBV2	.	TRBJ2-5	CASILGAGGRETQYF	TGTGCCAGCATCCTAGGGGCAGGGGGCCGAGAGACCCAGTACTTC
.	TRBV28	.	TRBJ2-7	CASSTYGGRYTYKQYF	TGTGCCAGCAGCACCTATGGGGGGAGATACACCTACAAGCAGTACTTC
.	TRBV7-9	.	TRBJ2-3	CASSSREPADTQYF	TGTGCCAGCAGCTCCCGGGAGCCGGCAGATACGCAGTATTTT
.	TRBV2	.	TRBJ1-3	CASSEGRARRGNTIYF	TGTGCCAGCAGTGAAGGTCGCGCCCGGCGGGGAAACACCATATATTTT
.	TRBV7-2	.	TRBJ1-1	CASSPRVDGAEAFF	TGTGCCAGCAGCCCCAGGGTGGACGGCGCTGAAGCTTTCTTT
.	TRBV6-5	.	TRBJ2-7	CASSHERSYEQYF	TGTGCCAGCAGTCATGAGCGCTCCTACGAGCAGTACTTC
TRBD2	TRBV7-9	.	TRBJ2-7	CASSPGLVPYEQYF	TGTGCCAGCAGTCCGGGACTAGTCCCCTACGAGCAGTACTTC
TRBD1	TRBV7-9	many	TRBJ1-1	CASSLEGATEAFF	TGTGCCAGCAGCTTGGAGGGGGCTACTGAAGCTTTCTTT
.	TRBV7-9	.	TRBJ2-2	CASTRIGNTGELFF	TGTGCCAGCACCAGGATAGGGAACACCGGGGAGCTGTTTTTT
TRBD2	TRBV7-2	.	TRBJ2-3	CASKAGGGNPDTQYF	TGTGCCAGCAAAGCGGGCGGGGGGAATCCAGATACGCAGTATTTT
.	TRBV6-1	.	TRBJ1-5	CATSWDNNQPQHF	TGTGCCACATCCTGGGACAACAATCAGCCCCAGCATTTT
.	TRBV9	.	TRBJ1-2	CASSVVAGSGYTF	TGTGCCAGCAGCGTAGTGGCGGGGTCCGGCTACACCTTC
TRBD1	TRBV7-9	.	TRBJ1-1	CASSTQGKLNAFF	TGTGCCAGCAGCACACAGGGGAAGCTGAATGCTTTCTTT
.	TRBV7-9	.	TRBJ1-1	CASSLSPGSAEAFF	TGTGCCAGCAGCTTATCCCCGGGGTCCGCTGAAGCTTTCTTT
.	TRBV5-8	.	TRBJ1-5	CASSLEGAGTQPQHF	TGTGCCAGCAGCTTGGAAGGGGCAGGAACTCAGCCCCAGCATTTT
.	TRBV27	.	TRBJ1-5	CASRPGLLPYQPQHF	TGTGCCAGCAGACCTGGACTACTTCCTTATCAGCCCCAGCATTTT
TRBD1	TRBV10-1	few	TRBJ2-1	CASSPTPGTGGSSWGNEQFF	TGCGCCAGCAGTCCTACCCCTGGGACAGGGGGATCTTCTTGGGGGAATGAGCAGTTCTTC